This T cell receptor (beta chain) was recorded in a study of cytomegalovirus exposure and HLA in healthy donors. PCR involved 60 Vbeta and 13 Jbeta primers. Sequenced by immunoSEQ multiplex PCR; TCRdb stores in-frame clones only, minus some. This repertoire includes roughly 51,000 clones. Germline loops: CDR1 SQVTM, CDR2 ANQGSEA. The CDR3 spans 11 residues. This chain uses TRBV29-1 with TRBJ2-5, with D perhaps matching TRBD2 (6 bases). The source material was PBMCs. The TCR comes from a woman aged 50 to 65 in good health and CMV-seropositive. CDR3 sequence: CGGEEGETQYF. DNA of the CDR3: TGCGGAGGAGAGGAGGGGGAGACCCAGTACTTC.